A single TCR beta chain is shown here with its context. This CDR3 is built from 11 residues. The germline CDR1 and CDR2 sequences are PRHDT and FYEKMQ (reference sequence). Trimming took 3 bases from V and 2 from J, leaving 1 base between them. This sample stems from a study of OX40 agonist ivuxolimab in advanced cancers. Turning to the study itself: People in dose escalation had one of these cancers: hepatocellular carcinoma, melanoma, renal cell or head and neck cancer.

Data came from immunoSEQ multiplex PCR; TCRdb stores just in-frame clones and leaves some out. The sample contains 70,000 to 100,000 clones, just under 90% of which appear only once. The source is an adult with an advanced solid tumor such as melanoma, head and neck, liver or kidney cancer. The chain combines TRBV13 with TRBJ1-1; D remains ambiguous. The source material was CD4+ or CD8+ T cells sorted from blood, sampled in a trial of the OX40 agonist ivuxolimab. The CDR3 here is CASSFNTEAFF. The CDR3 coding sequence is TGTGCCAGCAGCTTTAACACTGAAGCTTTCTTT.